The present T cell receptor (beta chain) was sequenced within a study of T cells in Graves' hyperthyroidism and ophthalmopathy (dated by TCRdb to about 2019). For context, the study as a whole: Peripheral blood samples were taken at the time of initial diagnosis, prior to any treatment. A discovery cohort of about a hundred patients, about 40 with Graves' ophthalmopathy and about 60 with stable Graves' hyperthyroidism, was used to find distinguishing TCR V-J signatures. An independent validation cohort of about 19 hyperthyroidism patients and 15 or so patients who later progressed to ophthalmopathy tested prospective prediction of ophthalmopathy. The roughly 94 discovery patients were randomly split 7:3 into training and test sets. In over five Graves' hyperthyroidism patients, the study also compared T-cell repertoires from thyroid tissue with T-cell repertoires from blood. Following sampling, methimazole starting at 30 mg daily was given to hyperthyroidism patients, and high-dose intravenous methylprednisolone was given to ophthalmopathy patients. The paper reports TCR Vbeta CDR3 sequencing of approximately 140 peripheral blood samples: 40 to 45 ophthalmopathy, 75 to 80 hyperthyroidism and 17 progressor patients. Broad study findings and their caveats: In validation, the model predicted progression to ophthalmopathy a median of around six months before onset, with about 71% sensitivity and nearly 75% specificity. No statistical method was used to fix the sample size in advance, and group allocation was not hidden from the investigators. Most expanded thyroid clonotypes (frequency above 0.001) were also found in blood, which suggests that blood repertoires may mirror thyroid immune responses. A model built on a 13 V-J signature distinguished ophthalmopathy from stable hyperthyroidism, reaching about 88% sensitivity and 81.08% specificity in cross-validation and 80%/75% in testing.

This clonotype was recorded many times. Its specific antigen is unknown. No per-base quality is available; no much larger clone lies one base away. TCR beta CDR3 regions were amplified from RNA transcripts. A first-round RT-PCR of the TCR CDR3 used the HTBI primer set with the Qiagen OneStep RT-PCR kit. Libraries were constructed in a second round of multiplex PCR, after which size selection and purification were carried out. Paired-end sequencing of the libraries was performed with 100 bp reads on an Illumina HiSeq2000. Processing in the source paper ran as follows. SOAPnuke was used to process the raw data, removing reads that contained adapters or uncalled bases, had a mean Phred below 15, or lacked an exact match to the constant primer or identifier. COPE v1.2.5 was used to merge the high-quality paired reads, and each unique nucleotide sequence was defined as a clonotype. MiTCR v1.1 was used to align the clonotypes against IMGT TRBV, TRBD and TRBJ reference segments. The analysis included only V-J combinations with a frequency above 0.0001, which together covered around 99% of the repertoires. A TCS score was defined as the ratio between F50 (clonal expansion) and ExV (chaos), using BLOSUM62-based TCRdist between CDR3 peptides within each V-J. Welch's t-statistics and random forest reduced just over 500 V-J features to fewer than 15, which were used in a naive Bayes classifier (R e1071). Through fastp at Q25 and MiXCR, TCRdb rebuilt clones from the public reads, retaining in-frame beta chains. Records with the same CDR3 protein are collapsed into one entry carrying the most frequent genes and DNA. These V and J calls rely on TCRdb rather than the paper's analysis. Counted in this sample were about 350,000 distinct CDR3 sequences; about a sixth of them appeared once. Roughly a sixth of the sample is held by the ten biggest clonotypes.

Ophthalmopathy patients had moderately to severely active disease, Clinical Activity Score of at least 3, NOSPECS grade of at least 4, and duration under 3 months. The study excluded patients with uncontrolled infections, other autoimmune diseases, pregnancy or lactation. Diagnoses relied on clinical symptoms, serum thyroxine and TRAb, thyroid ultrasound and orbital computed tomography. PBMCs were isolated from about 9 ml of fresh peripheral blood by Ficoll-Paque density gradient centrifugation. Trizol reagent was used to extract total RNA, and RNA quality was then checked on an Agilent 2100 Bioanalyzer. According to the germline V gene (reference sequence), CDR1 reads DFQATT and CDR2 reads SNEGSKA. The junction carries 8 bases between V and J, which are trimmed by 1 base and 1 base respectively. The CDR3 has 14 amino acids, counting the end cysteine and phenylalanine. The sequence is cut down to CDR3 DNA, 42 bases in frame from base 1.

This TCR was recovered from a woman aged 40 to 50 with Graves' ophthalmopathy. This chain joins TRBV20-1 to TRBJ1-5, with the D segment identity uncertain. Sequencing was carried out using blood. The DNA sequence is TGCAGTGCTAGAGGGCCTGGGAGCAATCAGCCCCAGCATTTT. It is translated as CSARGPGSNQPQHF.